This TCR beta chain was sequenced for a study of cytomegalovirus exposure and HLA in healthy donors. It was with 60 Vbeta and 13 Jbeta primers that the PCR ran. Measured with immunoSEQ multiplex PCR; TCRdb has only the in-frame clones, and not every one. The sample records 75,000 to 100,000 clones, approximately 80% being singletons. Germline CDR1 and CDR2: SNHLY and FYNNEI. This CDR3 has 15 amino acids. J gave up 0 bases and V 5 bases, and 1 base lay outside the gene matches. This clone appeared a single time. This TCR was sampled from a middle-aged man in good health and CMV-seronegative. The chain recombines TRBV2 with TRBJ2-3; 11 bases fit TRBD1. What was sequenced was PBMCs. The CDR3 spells CASSRDRGSTDTQYF. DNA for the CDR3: TGTGCCAGCAGTCGGGACAGGGGGAGCACAGATACGCAGTATTTT. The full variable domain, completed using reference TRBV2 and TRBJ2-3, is EPEVTQTPSHQVTQMGQEVILRCVPISNHLYFYWYRQILGQKVEFLVSFYNNEISEKSEIFDDQFSVERPDGSNFTLKIRSTKLEDSAMYFCASSRDRGSTDTQYFGPGTRLTVL.